This T cell receptor (beta chain) was captured by sequencing in a study of OX40 agonist ivuxolimab in advanced cancers. Overall study results and limits: Expansion of clones was among the lowest in partial responders at 0.1-3.0 mg/kg.

No patient had autoimmune disease or received systemic immunosuppression. Points on this clone: The antigen remains unidentified.

Assay: immunoSEQ multiplex PCR; the TCRdb copy retains only in-frame clones and omits some. The sample carries some 39,000 clones, over 80% recorded once. From germline, CDR1 is SGHRS and CDR2 YFSETQ. The CDR3 runs 15 residues. V lost 4 bases to trimming and J lost 6 bases, with 20 bases between them. V usage is TRBV5-1 and J usage is TRBJ2-7; tentatively, D is TRBD2 (5 bases). Sequences were derived from CD4+ or CD8+ T cells sorted from blood, sampled in a trial of the OX40 agonist ivuxolimab. The source is an adult with an advanced solid tumor such as melanoma, head and neck, liver or kidney cancer. The CDR3 nucleotides read TGCGCCAGCAGCCCCCGGGGTCCCCAGATAGGCGAGCAGTACTTC. Encoded protein: CASSPRGPQIGEQYF.